The 7 T cell receptor beta chains below come from one sample, sequenced in a study of beta chain features in type 1 diabetes. Expressed TCRB transcripts were sequenced because the isolated RNA had all been reverse transcribed beforehand. Sequencing was performed with immunoSEQ multiplex PCR; in TCRdb, only in-frame clones are kept and a portion is missing. The sample shows about 260,000 clones, around 65% of them seen only once. Sequencing was carried out using naive CD4+ T cells from blood. The receptors derive from a man under 40 in good health.

This clone was counted only a few times. The chain links TRBV29-1 to TRBJ2-5, with D unclear. With 4 bases removed from V and 5 bases from J, the gap between germline ends came to 14 bases. This CDR3 has 13 amino acids. Germline V lookup: CDR1 SQVTM, CDR2 ANQGSEA. The DNA of the CDR3 is TGCAGCGTTGTAAAGGGCGGTGGGGAGACCCAGTACTTC. This codes for CSVVKGGGETQYF.

V and J are TRBV5-1 and TRBJ2-1, with 12 nucleotides matching TRBD2. The germline V gene encodes CDR1 SGHRS and CDR2 YFSETQ. The CDR3 has 15 amino acids. The V segment lost 3 bases and the J segment 2 bases; nucleotides outside the gene matches: 0. This chain's CDR3 is CASSWTSGTYNEQFF. DNA for the CDR3: TGCGCCAGCAGCTGGACTAGCGGGACCTACAATGAGCAGTTCTTC.

The chain carries TRBV30 and TRBJ2-1, with TRBD1 as a possible D gene (7 bases). This CDR3 comprises 15 residues. The V end lost 1 base, the J end lost 2 bases, and 12 bases lay between the germline ends. Germline CDR1 reads GTSNPN; CDR2 reads SVGIG (reference sequence). The CDR3 here is CAWSGQGGTYNEQFF. CDR3 sequence (DNA): TGTGCCTGGAGTGGGCAGGGGGGAACCTACAATGAGCAGTTCTTC.

V usage is TRBV5-1 and J usage is TRBJ2-7, with 9 positions matching TRBD1. The V gene end was trimmed by 5 bases and the J gene end by 4 bases; junction bases not matched to a gene: 7. Looked up from germline, CDR1 is SGHRS and CDR2 is YFSETQ. This CDR3 has 14 amino acids. CDR3 sequence reads: CASSIQGAQYEQYF. CDR3 sequence (DNA): TGCGCCAGCAGTATACAGGGGGCGCAGTACGAGCAGTACTTC.

This clone came up once. The gene calls are TRBV29-1 and TRBJ2-2, with D perhaps matching TRBD2 (5 bases). The V end was cut by 1 base, the J end by 4 bases, with 19 bases between. Germline CDR1 is SQVTM and CDR2 is ANQGSEA. This CDR3 contains 17 residues. This CDR3 is CSVEVGWAPGGTGELFF. CDR3 sequence (DNA): TGCAGCGTTGAAGTTGGGTGGGCCCCCGGAGGCACCGGGGAGCTGTTTTTT.

The genes are TRBV9 and TRBJ2-2; a possible D gene is TRBD1 (5 bases). The germline V and J ends were trimmed by 0 bases and 6 bases, with 9 bases remaining between them. This CDR3 contains 14 residues. Germline lookup yields CDR1 SGDLS and CDR2 YYNGEE. The CDR3 protein is CASSVVGAAGELFF. The CDR3 coding sequence is TGTGCCAGCAGCGTAGTAGGGGCGGCCGGGGAGCTGTTTTTT.

Turning to this clone: The sample carries other DNA sequences with the same CDR3. The J gene is TRBJ2-5, the V gene TRBV30; unclear D gene. Germline assignment: CDR1 GTSNPN and CDR2 SVGIG (reference sequence). V dropped 3 bases and J dropped 2 bases, with 7 bases sitting between them. This CDR3 region has 12 residues. The CDR3 DNA reads as TGTGCCTGGAGCAGCAGGCAAGAGACCCAGTACTTC. Translated, it gives CAWSSRQETQYF.